These 30 T cell receptor beta chains were sequenced from one sample in a study of blood T cell repertoires in COVID-19. Clones were sequenced by immunoSEQ multiplex PCR, and TCRdb holds only the in-frame ones, with some missing. The table has about 120,000 clones, roughly 85% seen once. The specimen was peripheral blood. Receptor source: a man aged 35 to 55 with acute or convalescent COVID-19.

CDR3 bases: TGTGCCAGTAGCATCTCACTAGCGAACCTCTACGAGCAGTACTTC. It translates to CASSISLANLYEQYF. This sequence joins TRBV19 and TRBJ2-7; 7 nucleotides align to TRBD2. This CDR3 spans 15 amino acids. Germline CDR1 is LNHDA and CDR2 is SQIVND (reference sequence). After removal of 6 bases from V and 3 bases from J, the junction contained 11 bases not matched to a gene.

V and J are TRBV30 and TRBJ1-1; D is uncertain. Germline V CDR1 and CDR2: GTSNPN, SVGIG (reference sequence). The CDR3 sequence is 13 residues long. This CDR3 reads CAHRGRMNTEAFF. CDR3 nucleotides: TGTGCACATCGTGGCAGGATGAACACTGAAGCTTTCTTT. The full variable domain, completed using reference TRBV30 and TRBJ1-1, is SQTIHQWPATLVQPVGSPLSLECTVEGTSNPNLYWYRQAAGRGLQLLFYSVGIGQISSEVPQNLSASRPQDRQFILSSKKLLLSDSGFYLCAHRGRMNTEAFFGQGTRLTVV.

The genes are TRBV18 and TRBJ2-1, with 7 bases aligning to TRBD2. The CDR3 length is 20 residues. Trimming took 0 bases from V and 2 from J; bases not matched to a gene: 16. Germline V gives CDR1 KGHSH, CDR2 LQKENI. Here the CDR3 reads CASSPPISTSRWTPYNEQFF. CDR3 nucleotide sequence: TGTGCCAGCTCACCACCTATCTCGACTAGCCGCTGGACACCCTACAATGAGCAGTTCTTC.

The J gene is TRBJ1-1, the V gene TRBV4-1; D unresolved. Per germline, CDR1 MGHRA and CDR2 YSYEKL. With 0 bases removed from V and 0 bases from J, the gap between germline ends came to 11 bases. The CDR3 consists of 16 residues. The DNA of the CDR3 is TGCGCCAGCAGCCAAGATTGGCGGAGATTGAACACTGAAGCTTTCTTT. As protein: CASSQDWRRLNTEAFF.

V is TRBV7-9 and J is TRBJ1-4; possibly TRBD1 for D (5 bases). Germline V gene data show CDR1 as SEHNR and CDR2 as FQNEAQ (reference sequence). Trimming stripped 4 bases from V and 8 bases from J, with 11 bases between. The CDR3 runs to 13 residues. CDR3 protein: CASSWGDPEKLFF. The CDR3, as DNA: TGTGCCAGCAGCTGGGGGGATCCGGAAAAACTGTTTTTT. The whole variable domain, remainder taken from reference TRBV7-9 and TRBJ1-4, is DTGVSQNPRHKITKRGQNVTFRCDPISEHNRLYWYRQTLGQGPEFLTYFQNEAQLEKSRLLSDRFSAERPKGSFSTLEIQRTEQGDSAMYLCASSWGDPEKLFFGSGTQLSVL.

This chain joins TRBV30 and TRBJ1-5, with a tentative D call TRBD1 (5 bases). V was clipped by 1 base and J by 5 bases, with 15 bases between them. The V gene's germline CDR1 is GTSNPN and CDR2 SVGIG (reference sequence). The CDR3 is 15 amino acids. CDR3 amino acids: CAWSEGLPFDQPQHF. The CDR3, as DNA: TGTGCCTGGAGTGAGGGGTTGCCTTTCGATCAGCCCCAGCATTTT.

CDR3 residues: CASSNPLYGEKYTEAFF. CDR3 sequence (DNA): TGTGCCAGTAGTAACCCCCTCTACGGGGAGAAGTACACTGAAGCTTTCTTT. The genes are TRBV19 and TRBJ1-1; unclear D gene. V lost 4 bases, J lost 3 bases, and 21 bases lay in between. This CDR3 has 17 residues. Per the germline V gene, CDR1 is LNHDA and CDR2 is SQIVND (reference sequence).

CDR3 residues: CASSWGGYNEQFF. CDR3 nucleotide sequence: TGTGCCAGTAGCTGGGGGGGCTACAATGAGCAGTTCTTC. The chain recombines TRBV19 with TRBJ2-1; TRBD2 agrees at 7 bases. The germline V gene encodes CDR1 LNHDA and CDR2 SQIVND (reference sequence). The CDR3 spans 13 residues. J was trimmed by 3 bases and V by 6 bases; bases with no gene match: 2.

The chain has TRBV2 and TRBJ1-2; 9 bases line up with TRBD1. Germline V gene lookup returns CDR1 SNHLY and CDR2 FYNNEI. Trimming removed 6 bases from V and 7 bases from J; junction bases left unmatched: 18. The CDR3 sequence is 17 residues long. The DNA for the CDR3 is TGTGCCAGCAGCCTAAGGGACAGGGCCCGTCTCTATTCTGGCTACACCTTC. Amino acids: CASSLRDRARLYSGYTF.

This rearrangement joins TRBV11-2 to TRBJ1-5; D possibly corresponds to TRBD1 (5 bases). This CDR3 has 14 amino acids. Germline V lookup: CDR1 SGHAT, CDR2 FQNNGV. V dropped 2 bases and J dropped 6 bases, with 11 bases sitting between them. The DNA of the CDR3 is TGTGCCAGCAGCTTAAACAGGATAGGTCAGCCCCAGCATTTT. Amino acid sequence: CASSLNRIGQPQHF.

The chain carries TRBV29-1 and TRBJ1-1, with TRBD1 matching over 8 bases. Trimming took 3 bases from V and 7 from J; bases not matched to a gene: 7. There are 13 residues in the CDR3. Looked up from germline, CDR1 is SQVTM and CDR2 is ANQGSEA. The CDR3 loop reads CSVERQGKVEAFF. The CDR3, as DNA: TGCAGCGTTGAGAGACAGGGGAAGGTTGAAGCTTTCTTT.

The count of this clone is one. This chain connects TRBV5-1 to TRBJ1-3; tentatively, D is TRBD1 (6 bases). CDR1 is SGHRS and CDR2 is YFSETQ in the germline V gene. V lost 1 base and J 0 bases, leaving 17 bases between the germline ends. This CDR3 is built from 18 residues. The CDR3 region is CASSLSGTSPRSGNTIYF. DNA of the CDR3: TGCGCCAGCAGCTTGAGCGGGACATCCCCCCGCTCTGGAAACACCATATATTTT.

Regarding this clone: Other DNA sequences from this sample encode an identical CDR3 as well. The rearrangement links TRBV3-1 (or the pseudogene TRBV3-2) to TRBJ1-1; possible D gene TRBD1, 5 bases. Germline V lookup: CDR1 LGHDT, CDR2 YNNKEL (reference sequence). The CDR3 loop spans 13 amino acids. V lost 3 bases to trimming and J lost 5 bases, with 10 bases between them. The CDR3 here is CASSQGRGTEAFF. The DNA of the CDR3 is TGTGCCAGCAGCCAGGGGCGAGGTACTGAAGCTTTCTTT.

The chain is built from TRBV6-6 and TRBJ2-7; 9 nucleotides agree with TRBD1. Germline trimming cut 0 bases from V and 6 bases from J; bases unmatched to any gene: 3. The CDR3 is 14 amino acids. The germline CDR1 and CDR2 sequences are MNHNY and SVGAGI (reference sequence). The CDR3 is CASSYSPDRGEQYF. CDR3 nucleotide sequence: TGTGCCAGCAGTTACTCGCCGGACAGGGGCGAGCAGTACTTC.

The rearrangement joins TRBV5-6 to TRBJ1-5, with a tentative D call TRBD1 (5 bases). The CDR3 contains 16 residues. Germline V CDR1 and CDR2: SGHDT, YYEEEE. Trimming pared 5 bases from V and 2 bases from J, leaving 17 bases between. CDR3 nucleotide sequence: TGTGCCAGCAGTTTCTATCGGGGGAATGGCAATCAGCCCCAGCATTTT. Translating it yields CASSFYRGNGNQPQHF. The full variable domain, completed using reference TRBV5-6 and TRBJ1-5, is DAGVTQSPTHLIKTRGQQVTLRCSPKSGHDTVSWYQQALGQGPQFIFQYYEEEERQRGNFPDRFSGHQFPNYSSELNVNALLLGDSALYLCASSFYRGNGNQPQHFGDGTRLSIL.

The CDR3 spells CASSLGSGTANYGYTF. The CDR3 nucleotides are TGTGCCAGCAGCTTAGGATCCGGGACAGCTAACTATGGCTACACCTTC. This sequence joins TRBV7-9 and TRBJ1-2; 7 positions agree with TRBD1. CDR3 size: 16 residues. Germline V gene data show CDR1 as SEHNR and CDR2 as FQNEAQ (reference sequence). With V trimmed by 1 base and J by 0 bases, 5 bases remained unmatched.

The chain is built from TRBV7-2 and TRBJ1-2; D uncertain. Trimming shortened V by 5 bases and J by 3 bases, and 13 bases separated the two germline ends. The V gene's germline CDR1 is SGHTA and CDR2 FQGNSA. The CDR3 is 14 residues long. The CDR3 DNA reads as TGTGCCAGCAGCCCGTCGACGGAGTACTATGGCTACACCTTC. Encoded protein: CASSPSTEYYGYTF.

The gene calls are TRBV7-2 and TRBJ2-7; a possible D gene is TRBD2 (5 bases). This CDR3 contains 14 residues. V was pared by 4 bases and J by 2 bases, with 12 bases between. Germline V lookup: CDR1 SGHTA, CDR2 FQGNSA. DNA of the CDR3: TGTGCCAGCAGCTCGGCCTCCGGGACCTACGAGCAGTACTTC. Amino acids: CASSSASGTYEQYF.

This clone has a single count. V gene TRBV9 combines with J gene TRBJ1-3; D is unresolved. Germline V gives CDR1 SGDLS, CDR2 YYNGEE. The CDR3 totals 14 residues. V dropped 7 bases and J dropped 0 bases, with 11 bases sitting between them. The CDR3 is CASGTSISGNTIYF. As DNA, the CDR3 is TGTGCCAGCGGCACTAGCATCTCTGGAAACACCATATATTTT.

The rearrangement uses TRBV7-2 and TRBJ2-1; possibly TRBD1 or TRBD2 for D (6 bases each). V was clipped by 5 bases and J by 11 bases, with 13 bases between them. The CDR3 length is 12 residues. Germline V gene sequence: CDR1 SGHTA, CDR2 FQGNSA. The CDR3 loop reads CASSLGGGKQFF. Written as DNA, the CDR3 is TGTGCCAGCAGCCTAGGGGGAGGTAAGCAGTTCTTC. Looking up the rest from reference TRBV7-2 and TRBJ2-1 gives the full variable domain: GAGVSQSPSNKVTEKGKDVELRCDPISGHTALYWYRQSLGQGLEFLIYFQGNSAPDKSGLPSDRFSAERTGGSVSTLTIQRTQQEDSAVYLCASSLGGGKQFFGPGTRLTVL.

The chain combines TRBV5-1 with TRBJ1-1, with TRBD1 identical over 12 bases. J gave up 10 bases and V 4 bases, and 11 bases lay outside the gene matches. The CDR3 has 15 residues. CDR1 SGHRS and CDR2 YFSETQ come from the germline V gene. CDR3 protein: CASSQGTGGGGGAFF. The CDR3 region has the DNA TGCGCCAGCAGCCAGGGGACAGGGGGCGGTGGAGGAGCTTTCTTT. The full variable domain, with the rest looked up from reference TRBV5-1 and TRBJ1-1, is KAGVTQTPRYLIKTRGQQVTLSCSPISGHRSVSWYQQTPGQGLQFLFEYFSETQRNKGNFPGRFSGRQFSNSRSEMNVSTLELGDSALYLCASSQGTGGGGGAFFGQGTRLTVV.

This chain connects TRBV18 to TRBJ1-1, with 8 bases fitting TRBD1. The CDR3 length is 14 residues. The V gene end was trimmed by 5 bases and the J gene end by 5 bases; junction bases not matched to a gene: 7. Germline CDR1 and CDR2: KGHSH and LQKENI. CDR3 DNA: TGTGCCAGCTCATCGACAGGGGCAAGGACTGAAGCTTTCTTT. This gives the protein CASSSTGARTEAFF.

V is TRBV21-1 and J is TRBJ1-1; the table's D call of TRBD1 was not tested on the DNA. TRBV21-1 is a known pseudogene. This CDR3 contains 18 residues. Here the CDR3 DNA reads TGTGCCAGCAGCTTAATCCCCCGGGACAGACTTTCGAACACTGAAGCTTTCTTT. It is translated as CASSLIPRDRLSNTEAFF.

This chain joins TRBV27 and TRBJ1-5, with 8 bases lining up with TRBD1. The CDR3 extends over 18 amino acids. V was pared by 8 bases and J by 2 bases, with 17 bases of the junction left unmatched. The germline V gene encodes CDR1 MNHEY and CDR2 SMNVEV (reference sequence). The DNA for the CDR3 is TGTGCCAGCGGCTTAGGGGCAGGGGGCGGATTGGGCAATCAGCCCCAGCATTTT. Translated, it gives CASGLGAGGGLGNQPQHF.

The chain employs TRBV3-1 (or the pseudogene TRBV3-2) and TRBJ1-5; tentative D call: TRBD1 (6 bases). The CDR3 runs 15 residues. Germline V gene data show CDR1 as LGHDT and CDR2 as YNNKEL (reference sequence). With 1 base removed from V and 2 bases from J, the gap between germline ends came to 9 bases. CDR3 nucleotides: TGTGCCAGCAGCCAAGGATCAGGGGGCAATCAGCCCCAGCATTTT. It codes for CASSQGSGGNQPQHF.

The chain links TRBV13 to TRBJ1-2, with D unresolved. The CDR3 runs to 12 residues. Trimming stripped 3 bases from V and 8 bases from J, with 10 bases between. The germline V gene has CDR1 PRHDT and CDR2 FYEKMQ (reference sequence). This chain's CDR3 is CASSLLAVGYTF. The CDR3 DNA reads as TGTGCCAGCAGCTTGCTGGCAGTCGGCTACACCTTC. Full variable domain (missing parts from reference TRBV13 and TRBJ1-2): AAGVIQSPRHLIKEKRETATLKCYPIPRHDTVYWYQQGPGQDPQFLISFYEKMQSDKGSIPDRFSAQQFSDYHSELNMSSLELGDSALYFCASSLLAVGYTFGSGTRLTVV.

The J gene is TRBJ1-1, the V gene TRBV29-1, with a weak D call TRBD1 (5 bases). The CDR3 extends over 14 amino acids. In germline, CDR1 is SQVTM, CDR2 ANQGSEA. With 2 bases removed from V and 2 bases from J, the gap between germline ends came to 12 bases. The CDR3 region is CSVELLTVNTEAFF. CDR3 in DNA: TGCAGCGTTGAACTCTTGACAGTAAACACTGAAGCTTTCTTT.

This clone has just one count. This sequence joins TRBV19 and TRBJ1-1, with TRBD1 as a possible D gene (5 bases). CDR1 is LNHDA and CDR2 is SQIVND in the germline V gene (reference sequence). The CDR3 has 14 amino acids. V lost 6 bases and J 3 bases, leaving 14 bases between the germline ends. The CDR3 coding sequence is TGTGCCAGTAGCCGAGATTTAGGGGACACTGAAGCTTTCTTT. As protein: CASSRDLGDTEAFF.

V gene TRBV19 combines with J gene TRBJ2-3, with 13 bases identical to TRBD2. There are 16 residues in the CDR3. J gave up 3 bases and V 4 bases, and 4 bases lay outside the gene matches. Germline V gives CDR1 LNHDA, CDR2 SQIVND (reference sequence). The CDR3: CASSSGLAGATDTQYF. The CDR3, as DNA: TGTGCCAGTAGTAGTGGACTAGCGGGGGCTACAGATACGCAGTATTTT.

The chain recombines TRBV19 with TRBJ1-1; a weak D match, TRBD1 (6 bases). The CDR3 runs to 13 residues. Trimming removed 6 bases at V and 1 base at J, with 9 bases between. CDR1 is LNHDA and CDR2 is SQIVND in the germline V gene (reference sequence). CDR3 coding DNA: TGTGCCAGTAGCGGGACACCGAACACTGAAGCTTTCTTT. It translates to CASSGTPNTEAFF.